What follows are 18 T cell receptor beta chains derived from one specimen sequenced in a study of CD8 T cells in ankylosing spondylitis. TCRdb re-analysed the 5' RACE reads in MiXCR, keeping a single row per CDR3 protein. The sample lists over 200,000 distinct CDR3 sequences, roughly a tenth occurring once. Source material: blood, either unsorted or a sorted T cell fraction (not recorded which). Source of these receptors: a male donor with ankylosing spondylitis or in good health (not recorded which).

Only a few counts were recorded for this clonotype. This rearrangement joins TRBV5-1 to TRBJ1-2, with 9 bases identical to TRBD1. The germline V gene encodes CDR1 SGHRS and CDR2 YFSETQ. V lost 4 bases to trimming and J lost 6 bases; unmatched junction nucleotides: 13. The CDR3 contains 16 residues. The CDR3: CASSPGTGRSFDGYTF. The CDR3 DNA reads TGCGCCAGCAGCCCCGGGACAGGGAGGTCTTTTGATGGCTACACCTTC.

This clonotype was recorded a few times. The DNA for the CDR3 is TGTGCCAGCAGGTCCCTCGCGGGGTCGACAGAGCAATCACCCCTCCACTTT. Protein product: CASRSLAGSTEQSPLHF. The V and J genes are TRBV12-3 or TRBV12-4 and TRBJ1-6; weak D call: TRBD1 (5 bases). This CDR3 contains 17 residues. V lost 6 bases, J lost 10 bases, and 25 bases lay in between.

In this sample, this clonotype turned up many times. The V and J genes are TRBV20-1 and TRBJ1-1; 9 bases agree with TRBD1. In germline, CDR1 is DFQATT, CDR2 SNEGSKA (reference sequence). This CDR3 is built from 11 residues. The V and J ends lost 7 bases and 4 bases, in that order; junction bases with no gene match: 1. CDR3 sequence: CSGDRVTEAFF. Here the CDR3 DNA reads TGCAGTGGGGACAGGGTCACTGAAGCTTTCTTT.

The chain joins TRBV5-1 to TRBJ2-3; the match to TRBD1 covers 9 bases. Germline values: CDR1 SGHRS, CDR2 YFSETQ. V lost 4 bases, J lost 3 bases, and 15 bases stayed unmatched. The CDR3 runs 18 residues. This CDR3 reads CASSRTGGAGKETDTQYF. The CDR3 nucleotides read TGCGCCAGCAGCAGAACAGGGGGCGCGGGTAAGGAGACAGATACGCAGTATTTT. Based on the CDR3 plus reference TRBV5-1 and TRBJ2-3, the full variable domain is KAGVTQTPRYLIKTRGQQVTLSCSPISGHRSVSWYQQTPGQGLQFLFEYFSETQRNKGNFPGRFSGRQFSNSRSEMNVSTLELGDSALYLCASSRTGGAGKETDTQYFGPGTRLTVL.

This clonotype showed up many times. The J gene is TRBJ2-3, the V gene TRBV6-5; no clear D. The V end lost 4 bases, the J end lost 4 bases, and 12 bases lay between the germline ends. Germline V lookup: CDR1 MNHEY, CDR2 SVGAGI. This CDR3 region has 14 residues. Here the CDR3 reads CASSSGLPADTQYF. CDR3 DNA: TGTGCCAGCAGTTCCGGGCTGCCCGCAGATACGCAGTATTTT.

This clonotype has just a few counts. V and J are TRBV20-1 and TRBJ1-4; TRBD1 agrees at 7 bases. CDR1 and CDR2 (germline): DFQATT, SNEGSKA (reference sequence). The CDR3 runs to 17 residues. The trim removed 6 bases at V and 0 bases at J, leaving 13 bases unmatched. The CDR3 DNA reads TGCAGTGCCCTGCTACCGTTGGGACAGCCAACTAATGAAAAACTGTTTTTT. Amino acid sequence: CSALLPLGQPTNEKLFF.

This clonotype has a count of ten or more. V is TRBV5-6 and J is TRBJ2-4, with 10 bases that match TRBD2. Germline V CDR1 and CDR2: SGHDT, YYEEEE. The ends lost 0 bases at V and 6 bases at J; junction bases unmatched: 9. The CDR3 is 17 amino acids. The CDR3 nucleotides read TGTGCCAGCAGCTTGGTGGGAGGGAGCGGGGGGGCAAACATTCAGTACTTC. This translates into CASSLVGGSGGANIQYF.

This clonotype was observed many times. The V gene is TRBV7-9, the J gene TRBJ2-1; TRBD2 might be the D (6 bases). V lost 1 base to trimming and J lost 8 bases, with 18 bases between them. CDR3 length equals 16 residues. The germline CDR1 and CDR2 sequences are SEHNR and FQNEAQ (reference sequence). The CDR3 bases are TGTGCCAGCAGCTTAGGTGGCGGGATGGTGGAGGATGAGCAGTTCTTC. Residues: CASSLGGGMVEDEQFF.

The sample holds many counts of this clonotype. The rearrangement links TRBV18 to TRBJ1-6; no definite D call. The length of the CDR3 is 12 residues. Trimming took off 2 bases at V and 7 bases at J, with 3 bases between the two ends. Germline CDR1 and CDR2: KGHSH and LQKENI. The CDR3 here is CASSPGNSPLHF. CDR3 nucleotide sequence: TGTGCCAGCTCACCAGGAAATTCACCCCTCCACTTT.

This clonotype is a singleton in its sample. This chain links TRBV24-1 with TRBJ2-2; tentatively, D is TRBD2 (5 bases). The CDR3 has 14 residues. The V and J ends lost 5 bases and 6 bases respectively, with 12 bases between them. Germline CDR1 is KGHDR and CDR2 is SFDVKD. The CDR3 sequence is CATSAGRRAGELFF. In DNA, the CDR3 is TGTGCCACCAGTGCGGGGAGACGGGCCGGGGAGCTGTTTTTT.

This clonotype appeared many times. V gene TRBV11-2 combines with J gene TRBJ2-5; D is unclear. The CDR3 is 13 residues long. Deletions cut 1 base from V and 6 bases from J, with 9 bases between. Germline CDR1 reads SGHAT; CDR2 reads FQNNGV. The CDR3 reads CASSLGSRQTQYF. In nucleotides, the CDR3 is TGTGCCAGCAGCTTAGGCAGTAGGCAGACCCAGTACTTC.

This clonotype showed up just a few times. The chain has TRBV7-2 and TRBJ1-2, with D perhaps TRBD1 (5 bases). This CDR3 is 14 amino acids long. Trimming cost V 5 bases and J 0 bases, with 10 bases left between them. Germline CDR1 is SGHTA and CDR2 is FQGNSA. The CDR3 DNA reads TGTGCCAGCAGCCCAGGGAACACTAACTATGGCTACACCTTC. It specifies CASSPGNTNYGYTF.

This clonotype has ten or more counts. The genes are TRBV7-3 and TRBJ2-2; 9 bases line up with TRBD1. Germline CDR1 reads SGHTA; CDR2 reads FQGTGA. The CDR3 covers 16 residues. Trimming cost V 3 bases and J 6 bases; bases outside gene matches: 8. CDR3 residues: CASSFTPGQGAGELFF. CDR3 DNA: TGTGCCAGCAGCTTCACTCCGGGACAGGGCGCCGGGGAGCTGTTTTTT.

The table lists this clonotype with many counts. This chain links TRBV4-2 with TRBJ2-3; 8 positions match TRBD2. CDR1 and CDR2 from the germline V gene are LGHNA and YNFKEQ. The CDR3 sequence is 13 residues long. V was clipped by 0 bases and J by 14 bases; unmatched bases: 7. The DNA of the CDR3 is TGTGCCAGCAGCCAAGATTTAGCGGGGTTACGGTATTTT. This gives the protein CASSQDLAGLRYF.

This clonotype was observed many times. CDR3 sequence: CASSLGHGQFF. The CDR3 DNA is TGTGCCAGCAGTCTTGGACACGGGCAGTTCTTC. The chain couples TRBV12-3 or TRBV12-4 to TRBJ2-1, with D perhaps matching TRBD1 (5 bases). This CDR3 contains 11 residues. The V end was cut by 5 bases, the J end by 12 bases, with 11 bases between.

This clonotype has a count of ten or more. The chain combines TRBV24-1 with TRBJ2-5; D is perhaps TRBD2 (6 bases). The V and J ends lost 3 bases and 2 bases respectively, with 12 bases between them. This CDR3 has 15 residues. Germline loops: CDR1 KGHDR, CDR2 SFDVKD. The CDR3 loop reads CATSDKQLAQETQYF. For the CDR3, the DNA is TGTGCCACCAGTGATAAACAACTAGCACAAGAGACCCAGTACTTC.

On this clonotype itself: An end of the junction does not agree with germline; a read error may underlie this. This sequence joins TRBV7-3 and TRBJ1-1, with D maybe TRBD1 (6 bases). The CDR3 contains 13 residues. The V gene's germline CDR1 is SGHTA and CDR2 FQGTGA. CDR3 nucleotide sequence: TGTGCCGGCAGACGGACAGTGAACACTGAAGCTTTCTTT. Amino acids: CAGRRTVNTEAFF.

This clonotype was counted many times. This sequence joins TRBV5-6 and TRBJ2-7; unclear D gene. Germline V gene sequence: CDR1 SGHDT, CDR2 YYEEEE. The CDR3 has 15 residues. The V gene lost 0 bases and the J gene lost 2 bases, with 12 bases spanning the gap. The CDR3 sequence is CASSLGPDDTYEQYF. CDR3 sequence (DNA): TGTGCCAGCAGCTTGGGGCCTGATGATACCTACGAGCAGTACTTC.